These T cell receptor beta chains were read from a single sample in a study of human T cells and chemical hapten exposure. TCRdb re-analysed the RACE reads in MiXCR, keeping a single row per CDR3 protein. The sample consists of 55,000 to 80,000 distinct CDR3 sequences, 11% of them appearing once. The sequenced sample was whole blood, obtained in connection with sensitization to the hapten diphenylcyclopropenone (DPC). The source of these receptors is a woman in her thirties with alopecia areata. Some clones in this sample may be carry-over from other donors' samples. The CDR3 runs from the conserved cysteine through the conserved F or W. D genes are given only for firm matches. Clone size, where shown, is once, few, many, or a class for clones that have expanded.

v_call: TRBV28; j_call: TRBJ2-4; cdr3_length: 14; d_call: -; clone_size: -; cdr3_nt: TGTGCCAGCAGTTTACAAGGACTCAAAAACATTCAGTACTTC; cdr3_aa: CASSLQGLKNIQYF
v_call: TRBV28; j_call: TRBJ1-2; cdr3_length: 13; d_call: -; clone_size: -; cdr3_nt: TGTGCCAGCAGTCCAGACAGAATCTATGGCTACACCTTC; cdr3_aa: CASSPDRIYGYTF
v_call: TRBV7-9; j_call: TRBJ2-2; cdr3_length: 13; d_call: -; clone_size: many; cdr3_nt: TGTGCCAGCAGCTTTCGGACCTCCGGGGAGCTGTTTTTT; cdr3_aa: CASSFRTSGELFF
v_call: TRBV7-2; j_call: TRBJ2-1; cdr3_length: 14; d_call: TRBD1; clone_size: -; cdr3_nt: TGTGCCAGCAGCTTAGGGACAGGCTACAATGAGCAGTTCTTC; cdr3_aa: CASSLGTGYNEQFF
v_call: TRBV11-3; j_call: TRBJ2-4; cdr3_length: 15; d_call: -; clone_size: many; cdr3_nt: TGTGCCAGCAGCTTAGGAGGCGGCAACCAAAACATTCAGTACTTC; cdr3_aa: CASSLGGGNQNIQYF
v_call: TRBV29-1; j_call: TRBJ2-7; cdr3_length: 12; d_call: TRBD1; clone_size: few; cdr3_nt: TGCAGCGTTGTCAGGGGGCAGTACGAGCAGTACTTC; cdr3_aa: CSVVRGQYEQYF
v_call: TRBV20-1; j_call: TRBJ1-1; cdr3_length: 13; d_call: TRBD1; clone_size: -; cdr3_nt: TGCAGTGCGAGTTACAGGGGGAACACTGAAGCTTTCTTT; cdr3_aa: CSASYRGNTEAFF
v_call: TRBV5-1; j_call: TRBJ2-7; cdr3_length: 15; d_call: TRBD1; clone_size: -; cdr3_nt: TGCGCCAGCAGCGCCGGACAGGGGAACAGCTACGAGCAGTACTTC; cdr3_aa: CASSAGQGNSYEQYF
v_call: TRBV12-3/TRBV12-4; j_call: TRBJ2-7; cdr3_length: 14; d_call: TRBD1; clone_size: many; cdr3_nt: TGTGCCAGCAGTCGCGGGACAGGGGTGTGGGAGCAGTACTTC; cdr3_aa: CASSRGTGVWEQYF
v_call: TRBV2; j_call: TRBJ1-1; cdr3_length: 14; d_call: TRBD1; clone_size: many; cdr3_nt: TGTGCCAGCAGAGACAGGGGCGCGAACACTGAAGCTTTCTTT; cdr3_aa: CASRDRGANTEAFF
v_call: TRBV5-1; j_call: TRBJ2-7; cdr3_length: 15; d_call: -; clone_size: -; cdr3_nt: TGCGCCAGCAGCTTCCTTACGGGGAGCTCCTACGAGCAGTACTTC; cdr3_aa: CASSFLTGSSYEQYF
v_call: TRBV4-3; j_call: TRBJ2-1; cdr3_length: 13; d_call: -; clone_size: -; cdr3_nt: TGCGCCAGCAGCCAAGGACGGTTCAATGAGCAGTTCTTC; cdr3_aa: CASSQGRFNEQFF
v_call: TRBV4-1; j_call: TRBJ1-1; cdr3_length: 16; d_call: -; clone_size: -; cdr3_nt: TGCGCCAGCAGCCAAGTTACAGGGATAATGAACACTGAAGCTTTCTTT; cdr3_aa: CASSQVTGIMNTEAFF
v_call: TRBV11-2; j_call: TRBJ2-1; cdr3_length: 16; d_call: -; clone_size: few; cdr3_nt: TGTGCCAGCAGCGACGTGACAGGTAACTCCTACAATGAGCAGTTCTTC; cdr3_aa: CASSDVTGNSYNEQFF
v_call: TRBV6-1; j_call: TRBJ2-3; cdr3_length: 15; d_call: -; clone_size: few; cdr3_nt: TGTGCCAGCAAGGGTTTCCCAGGGCGGACAGATACGCAGTATTTT; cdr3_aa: CASKGFPGRTDTQYF
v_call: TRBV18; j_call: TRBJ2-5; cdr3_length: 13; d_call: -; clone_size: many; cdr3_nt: TGTGCCAGCTCACGTCAAAACCAAGAGACCCAGTACTTC; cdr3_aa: CASSRQNQETQYF
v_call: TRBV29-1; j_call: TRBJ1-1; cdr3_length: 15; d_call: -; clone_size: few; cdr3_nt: TGCAGCGTTGAGCTACACGACCTAAAGAACACTGAAGCTTTCTTT; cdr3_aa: CSVELHDLKNTEAFF
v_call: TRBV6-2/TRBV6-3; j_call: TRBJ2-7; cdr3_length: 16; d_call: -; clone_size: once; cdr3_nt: TGTGCCAGCAGCCCCGCCGCAGGGGTTGCTGCCTACGAGCAGTACTTC; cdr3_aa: CASSPAAGVAAYEQYF
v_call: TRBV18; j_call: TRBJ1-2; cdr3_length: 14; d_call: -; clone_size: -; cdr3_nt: TGTGCCAGCTCACCAAGGCTGGAGGGCTATGGCTACACCTTC; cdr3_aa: CASSPRLEGYGYTF
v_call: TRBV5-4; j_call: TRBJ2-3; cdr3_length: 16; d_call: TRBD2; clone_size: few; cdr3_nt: TGTGCCAGCAGCCCCCAACTAGCGGGGGCCACAGATACGCAGTATTTT; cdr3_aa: CASSPQLAGATDTQYF
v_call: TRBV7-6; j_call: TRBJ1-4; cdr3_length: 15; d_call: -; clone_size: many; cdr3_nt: TGTGCCAGCAGCCCCCGCCTTTCGTTGAATGAAAAACTGTTTTTT; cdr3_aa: CASSPRLSLNEKLFF
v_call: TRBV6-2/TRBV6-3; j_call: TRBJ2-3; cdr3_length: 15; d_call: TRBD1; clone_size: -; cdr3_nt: TGTGCCAGCAGTTATTCGGACAGGGAATTCGATACGCAGTATTTT; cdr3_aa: CASSYSDREFDTQYF
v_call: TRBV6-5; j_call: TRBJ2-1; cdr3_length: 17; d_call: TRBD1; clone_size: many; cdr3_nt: TGTGCCAGCAGACCACCCGGGACAGGGGGCGCTGGCAATGAGCAGTTCTTC; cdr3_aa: CASRPPGTGGAGNEQFF
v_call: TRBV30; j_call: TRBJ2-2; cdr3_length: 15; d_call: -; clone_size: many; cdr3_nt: TGTGCCTGGCGAGTTCCCGGGGTAGAGTCCGGGGAGCTGTTTTTT; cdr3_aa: CAWRVPGVESGELFF
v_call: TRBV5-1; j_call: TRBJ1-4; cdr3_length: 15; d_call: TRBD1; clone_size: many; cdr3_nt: TGCGCCAGCAGCACTGGGACAGTGTTTAATGAAAAACTGTTTTTT; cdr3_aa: CASSTGTVFNEKLFF
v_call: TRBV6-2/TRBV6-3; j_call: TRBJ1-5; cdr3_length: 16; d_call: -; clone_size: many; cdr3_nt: TGTGCCAGCAGTTATTCGTCCGTTAATAAGGGGGAGCCCCAGCATTTT; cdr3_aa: CASSYSSVNKGEPQHF
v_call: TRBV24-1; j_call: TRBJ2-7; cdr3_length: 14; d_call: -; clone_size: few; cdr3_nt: TGTGCCACCAGTGATCCTCGACAGTCCTACGAGCAGTACTTC; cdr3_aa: CATSDPRQSYEQYF
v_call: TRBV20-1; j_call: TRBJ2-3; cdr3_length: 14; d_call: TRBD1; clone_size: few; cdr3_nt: TGCAGTGCTAGGAGGGACAGGGCTTCAGATACGCAGTATTTT; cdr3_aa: CSARRDRASDTQYF
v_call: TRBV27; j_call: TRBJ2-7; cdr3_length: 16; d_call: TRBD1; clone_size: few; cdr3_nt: TGTGCCAGCAGTTCGTCCTTCGGGACAGGGGGTCACGAGCAGTACTTC; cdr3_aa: CASSSSFGTGGHEQYF
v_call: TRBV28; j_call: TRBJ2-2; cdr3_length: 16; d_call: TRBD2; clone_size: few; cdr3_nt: TGTGCCAGCAGTCGCCCGGAGACTAGCGGCCGTGAGGAGCTGTTTTTT; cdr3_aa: CASSRPETSGREELFF
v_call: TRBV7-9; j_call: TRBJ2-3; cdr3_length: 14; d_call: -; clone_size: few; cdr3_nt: TGTGCCAGCAGCTTAGAGGGCAGGGGTGATACGCAGTATTTT; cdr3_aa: CASSLEGRGDTQYF
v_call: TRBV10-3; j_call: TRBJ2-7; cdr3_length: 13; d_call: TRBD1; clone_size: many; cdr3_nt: TGTGCCACCCTAGGACAGGGGGCCCAGGAGCAGTACTTC; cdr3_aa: CATLGQGAQEQYF
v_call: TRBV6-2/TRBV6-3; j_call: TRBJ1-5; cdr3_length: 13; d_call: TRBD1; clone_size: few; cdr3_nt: TGTGCCAGCACGGACAGGGACAATCAGCCCCAGCATTTT; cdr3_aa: CASTDRDNQPQHF
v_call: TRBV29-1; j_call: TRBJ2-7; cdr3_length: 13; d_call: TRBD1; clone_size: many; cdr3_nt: TGCAGCGTTTGGGGGACAGGGATAAACGAGCAGTACTTC; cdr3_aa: CSVWGTGINEQYF
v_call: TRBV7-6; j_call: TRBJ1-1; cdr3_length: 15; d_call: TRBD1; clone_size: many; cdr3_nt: TGTGCCAGCAGCCTTTGGACAGGGGGCCGGACTGAAGCTTTCTTT; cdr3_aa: CASSLWTGGRTEAFF
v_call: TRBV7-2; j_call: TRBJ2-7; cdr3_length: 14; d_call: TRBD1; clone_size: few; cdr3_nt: TGTGCCAGCAGCTTCGGGACAGGGTCCTACGAGCAGTACTTC; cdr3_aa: CASSFGTGSYEQYF
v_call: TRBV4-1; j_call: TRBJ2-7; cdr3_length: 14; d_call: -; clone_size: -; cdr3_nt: TGCGCCAGCAGCCAAGGCCCCGGGGCACCCGAGCAGTACTTC; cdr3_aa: CASSQGPGAPEQYF
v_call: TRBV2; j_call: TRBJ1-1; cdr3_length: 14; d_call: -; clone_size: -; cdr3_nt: TGTGCCAGCAGTGCGAGAGGGGAGCGCACTGAAGCTTTCTTT; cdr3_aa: CASSARGERTEAFF
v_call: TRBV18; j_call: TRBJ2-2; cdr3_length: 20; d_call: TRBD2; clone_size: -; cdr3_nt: TGTGCCAGCTCACCACTCCCGGGACTAGCGGGAGGGCCGAACACCGGGGAGCTGTTTTTT; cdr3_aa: CASSPLPGLAGGPNTGELFF
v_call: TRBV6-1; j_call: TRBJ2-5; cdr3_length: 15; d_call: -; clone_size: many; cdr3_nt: TGTGCCAGCAGTGAAGTCATTACCAAGCAAGAGACCCAGTACTTC; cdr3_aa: CASSEVITKQETQYF
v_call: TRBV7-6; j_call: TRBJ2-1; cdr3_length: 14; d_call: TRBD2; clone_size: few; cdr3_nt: TGTGCCAGCAGCTTCGGGCTAGCGGGAAATGAGCAGTTCTTC; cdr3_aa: CASSFGLAGNEQFF
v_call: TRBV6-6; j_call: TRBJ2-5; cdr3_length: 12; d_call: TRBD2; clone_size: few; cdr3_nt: TGTGCCAGCAGTCCGGGAGGGGAGACCCAGTACTTC; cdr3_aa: CASSPGGETQYF
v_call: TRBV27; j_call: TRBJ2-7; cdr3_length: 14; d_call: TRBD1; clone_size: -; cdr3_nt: TGTGCCAGCAGTAGGACAGGCACTCTCTACGAGCAGTACTTC; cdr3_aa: CASSRTGTLYEQYF
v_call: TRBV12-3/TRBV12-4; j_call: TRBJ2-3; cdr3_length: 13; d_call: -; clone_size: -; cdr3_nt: TGTGCCAGCAGTTGGGGGGTGACAGATACGCAGTATTTT; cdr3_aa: CASSWGVTDTQYF
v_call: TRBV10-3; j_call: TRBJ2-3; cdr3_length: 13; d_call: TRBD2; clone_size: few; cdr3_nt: TGTGCCATCGGGCTAGCGGGAGTGGCTACGCAGTATTTT; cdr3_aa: CAIGLAGVATQYF
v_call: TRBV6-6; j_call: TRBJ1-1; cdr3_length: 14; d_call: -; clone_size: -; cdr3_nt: TGTGCCAGCAGTTTTTCGCAGGGAGACACTGAAGCTTTCTTT; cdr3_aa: CASSFSQGDTEAFF
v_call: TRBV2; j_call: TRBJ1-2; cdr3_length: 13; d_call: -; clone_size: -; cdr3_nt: TGTGCCAGCAGTGAAGCCTGGGGCACGAGCTACACCTTC; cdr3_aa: CASSEAWGTSYTF
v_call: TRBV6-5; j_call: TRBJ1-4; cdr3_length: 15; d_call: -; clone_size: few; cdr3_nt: TGTGCCAGCAGACTAACTACAGTACACCATGAAAAACTGTTTTTT; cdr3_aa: CASRLTTVHHEKLFF
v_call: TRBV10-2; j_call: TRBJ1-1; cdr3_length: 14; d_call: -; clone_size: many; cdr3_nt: TGCGCCAGCAGCCCTAGGACGGGAAACACTGAAGCTTTCTTT; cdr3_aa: CASSPRTGNTEAFF
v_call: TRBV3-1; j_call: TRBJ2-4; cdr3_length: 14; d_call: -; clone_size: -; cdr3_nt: TGTGCCAGCGGGCCCCAGCTAGCCAAAAACATTCAGTACTTC; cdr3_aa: CASGPQLAKNIQYF
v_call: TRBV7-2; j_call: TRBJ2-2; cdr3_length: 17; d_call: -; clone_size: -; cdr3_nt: TGTGCCAGCAGCCCAAGCCCGGGGCTCGCGAACACCGGGGAGCTGTTTTTT; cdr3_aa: CASSPSPGLANTGELFF
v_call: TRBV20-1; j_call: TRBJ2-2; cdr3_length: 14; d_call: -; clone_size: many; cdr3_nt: TGCAGTGCTTATACCCGGACGGGACCCGGGGAGCTGTTTTTT; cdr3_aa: CSAYTRTGPGELFF
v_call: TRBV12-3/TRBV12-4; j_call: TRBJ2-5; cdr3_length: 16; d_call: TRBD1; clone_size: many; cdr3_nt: TGTGCCAGCAGTATAATAACCGGGACAGGGCAAGAGACCCAGTACTTC; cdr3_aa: CASSIITGTGQETQYF
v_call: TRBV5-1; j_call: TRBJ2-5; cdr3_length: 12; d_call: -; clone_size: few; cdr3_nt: TGCGCCAGCCAAGAGCCTCAAGAGACCCAGTACTTC; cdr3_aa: CASQEPQETQYF
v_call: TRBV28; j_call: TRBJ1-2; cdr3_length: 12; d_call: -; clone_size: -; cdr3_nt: TGTGCCAGCAGCTCGGACAGCTATGGCTACACCTTC; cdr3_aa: CASSSDSYGYTF
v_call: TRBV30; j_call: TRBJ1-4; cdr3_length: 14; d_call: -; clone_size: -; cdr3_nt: TGTGCCTGGAACTGGACAGCAACTAATGAAAAACTGTTTTTT; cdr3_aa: CAWNWTATNEKLFF
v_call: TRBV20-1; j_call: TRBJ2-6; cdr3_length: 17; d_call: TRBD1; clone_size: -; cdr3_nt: TGCAGTGCTAGAGCCGGGACAGGGGGCTCAGGGGCCAACGTCCTGACTTTC; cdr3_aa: CSARAGTGGSGANVLTF
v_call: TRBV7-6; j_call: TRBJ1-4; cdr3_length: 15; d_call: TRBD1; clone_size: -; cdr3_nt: TGTGCCAGCAGCGAGCAGGGGGCGCGAGGTGAAAAACTGTTTTTT; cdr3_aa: CASSEQGARGEKLFF
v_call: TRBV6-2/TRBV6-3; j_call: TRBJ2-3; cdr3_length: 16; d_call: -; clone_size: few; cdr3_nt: TGTGCCAGCAGGTGGCTCTTGGGACCTGGCACAGATACGCAGTATTTT; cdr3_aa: CASRWLLGPGTDTQYF